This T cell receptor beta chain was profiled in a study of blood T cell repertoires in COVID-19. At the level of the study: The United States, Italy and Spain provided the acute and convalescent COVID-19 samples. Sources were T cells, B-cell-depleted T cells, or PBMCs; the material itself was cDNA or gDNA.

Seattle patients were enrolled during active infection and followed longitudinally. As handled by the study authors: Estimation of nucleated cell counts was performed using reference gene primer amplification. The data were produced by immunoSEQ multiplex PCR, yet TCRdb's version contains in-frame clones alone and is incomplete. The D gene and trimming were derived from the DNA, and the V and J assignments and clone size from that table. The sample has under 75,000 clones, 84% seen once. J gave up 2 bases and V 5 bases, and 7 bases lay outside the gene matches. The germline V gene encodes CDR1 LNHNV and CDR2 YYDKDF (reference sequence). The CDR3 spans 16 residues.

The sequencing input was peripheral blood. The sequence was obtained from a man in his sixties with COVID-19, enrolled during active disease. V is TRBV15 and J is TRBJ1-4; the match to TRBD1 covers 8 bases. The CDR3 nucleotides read TGTGCCACCAGCCCGCGGACAGGGACTACTAATGAAAAACTGTTTTTT. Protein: CATSPRTGTTNEKLFF.